This T cell receptor (beta chain) was recovered during a study of T-cell memory formation after mild COVID-19. TCRdb redid the calling of the 5' RACE reads with MiXCR, one entry per CDR3 protein. The sample records fewer than 450,000 distinct CDR3 sequences, 20% to 25% being singletons. V lost 4 bases and J 8 bases, leaving 9 bases between the germline ends. CDR3 length: 12 residues. Germline-derived CDR1 and CDR2 are LNHNV and YYDKDF (reference sequence). Overall study results and limits: That cross-reactive memory joined was suggested by some responding clones appearing in pre-infection memory.

A remark on this clonotype: Antigen specificity is unknown.

This clonotype originated in an adult woman who had mild COVID-19 (a few samples of this study predate the infection). Cell type and time point are not known. Sequencing was carried out using PBMCs or a T cell subset sorted from them (not recorded which). V and J are TRBV15 and TRBJ2-1; the D gene is possibly TRBD1 (5 bases). DNA for the CDR3: TGTGCCACCAGCACGTTAGGGGATGAGCAGTTCTTC. It yields the protein CATSTLGDEQFF. Looking up the rest from reference TRBV15 and TRBJ2-1 gives the full variable domain: DAMVIQNPRYQVTQFGKPVTLSCSQTLNHNVMYWYQQKSSQAPKLLFHYYDKDFNNEADTPDNFQSRRPNTSFCFLDIRSPGLGDTAMYLCATSTLGDEQFFGPGTRLTVL.